One and the same sample provided the 11 T cell receptor beta chains below, sequenced in a study of blood T cell repertoires in COVID-19. Sequencing was performed with immunoSEQ multiplex PCR; in TCRdb, only in-frame clones are kept and a portion is missing. This sample has 300,000 to 400,000 clones; approximately 90% occur once, and the top ten carry over 0.9%. The sequenced sample consisted of PBMCs or T cells enriched from blood (not recorded which). All receptors derive from a woman younger than 45 with acute COVID-19.

This clone was seen ten or more times. The rearrangement links TRBV18 to TRBJ2-7; 9 positions agree with TRBD1. V trimming: 0 bases; J trimming: 3 bases; junction bases outside the gene matches: 6. Germline CDR1 is KGHSH and CDR2 is LQKENI. The CDR3 sequence is 16 residues long. CDR3 loop: CASSPPRRTGDYEQYF. Here the CDR3 DNA reads TGTGCCAGCTCACCACCGAGGCGGACAGGGGACTACGAGCAGTACTTC.

The V call is TRBV7-3, the J call TRBJ2-1; no firm D call. The CDR3 length is 13 residues. The V end was cut by 1 base, the J end by 7 bases, with 8 bases between. Germline CDR1 and CDR2: SGHTA and FQGTGA. CDR3 in amino acids: CASSLNRVNEQFF. CDR3 nucleotide sequence: TGTGCCAGCAGCTTAAATCGGGTAAATGAGCAGTTCTTC.

The V gene is TRBV7-3, the J gene TRBJ2-1; D uncertain. CDR1 and CDR2 (germline): SGHTA, FQGTGA. The CDR3 has 13 amino acids. The ends were cut back, 0 bases at V and 7 bases at J, with 7 bases in the middle. The CDR3 loop reads CASSLTYGNEQFF. In DNA, the CDR3 is TGTGCCAGCAGCTTAACATACGGGAATGAGCAGTTCTTC.

The rearrangement uses TRBV19 and TRBJ2-2; 9 nucleotides agree with TRBD2. The CDR3 consists of 15 residues. Germline values: CDR1 LNHDA, CDR2 SQIVND (reference sequence). The V and J ends lost 3 bases and 4 bases, in that order; junction bases with no gene match: 3. The chain's CDR3 is CASSIGTSSTGELFF. Here the CDR3 DNA reads TGTGCCAGTAGTATCGGGACTAGCAGCACCGGGGAGCTGTTTTTT. The entire variable domain, with the rest obtained from reference TRBV19 and TRBJ2-2, is as follows: DGGITQSPKYLFRKEGQNVTLSCEQNLNHDAMYWYRQDPGQGLRLIYYSQIVNDFQKGDIAEGYSVSREKKESFPLTVTSAQKNPTAFYLCASSIGTSSTGELFFGEGSRLTVL.

The chain recombines TRBV4-1 with TRBJ2-1; maybe TRBD2 (6 bases). V dropped 3 bases and J dropped 0 bases, with 12 bases sitting between them. The CDR3 is made up of 16 amino acids. Germline assignment: CDR1 MGHRA and CDR2 YSYEKL. The CDR3 nucleotides read TGCGCCAGCAGCCAGATGGACGGGAGCTCCTACAATGAGCAGTTCTTC. Amino acids: CASSQMDGSSYNEQFF.

The V and J genes are TRBV2 and TRBJ1-2, with no clear D. This CDR3 region has 13 residues. In germline, CDR1 is SNHLY, CDR2 FYNNEI. V dropped 3 bases and J dropped 8 bases, with 13 bases sitting between them. CDR3 protein: CASSDWAGDGYTF. CDR3 DNA: TGTGCCAGCAGTGACTGGGCCGGCGACGGCTACACCTTC.

J is TRBJ1-4 and V is TRBV29-1, with no clear D. Trimming removed 4 bases from V and 7 bases from J, with 10 bases in between. Germline CDR1 is SQVTM and CDR2 is ANQGSEA. This CDR3 comprises 12 residues. The CDR3 region is CSVGPAGEKLFF. Here the CDR3 DNA reads TGCAGCGTTGGACCGGCGGGTGAAAAACTGTTTTTT.

The chain combines TRBV6-2 or TRBV6-3 with TRBJ2-7; D may be TRBD2 (6 bases). From germline, CDR1 is MNHEY and CDR2 SVGEGT. The CDR3 is 12 residues long. The germline V and J ends were trimmed by 5 bases and 1 base, with 6 bases remaining between them. CDR3 region: CASSGLSYEQYF. CDR3 nucleotide sequence: TGTGCCAGCAGTGGACTATCCTACGAGCAGTACTTC.

This clone was picked up one time. The chain has TRBV5-1 and TRBJ2-1; 7 nucleotides match TRBD2. The CDR3 covers 14 residues. J gave up 7 bases and V 5 bases, and 9 bases lay outside the gene matches. Germline CDR1 and CDR2: SGHRS and YFSETQ. The CDR3 protein is CASRSGGIGNEQFF. CDR3 nucleotides: TGCGCCAGCAGGTCGGGGGGTATCGGTAATGAGCAGTTCTTC.

This chain connects TRBV12-3 or TRBV12-4 to TRBJ2-7; maybe TRBD1 (6 bases). The V end lost 3 bases, the J end lost 6 bases, and 9 bases lay between the germline ends. The CDR3 is made up of 12 amino acids. The CDR3 nucleotides are TGTGCCAGCAGTTTTCAGGGGCCCGAGCAGTACTTC. This codes for CASSFQGPEQYF.

The rearrangement joins TRBV2 to TRBJ2-6; 9 bases are a match to TRBD1. Germline V gene data show CDR1 as SNHLY and CDR2 as FYNNEI. The V segment lost 5 bases and the J segment 3 bases; nucleotides outside the gene matches: 11. This CDR3 has 18 residues. This CDR3 is CASSPGQGLKSGANVLTF. The CDR3 DNA reads as TGTGCCAGCAGTCCGGGACAGGGTCTGAAAAGTGGGGCCAACGTCCTGACTTTC.